The clone carrying this T cell receptor (beta chain) showed up many times. Its antigen is unidentified. The entry originates in a study of T cells in Graves' hyperthyroidism and ophthalmopathy. As for the study in general: Peripheral blood collection took place at initial diagnosis, before any treatment.

Overall study results and limits: Most expanded thyroid clonotypes above 0.001 also appeared in blood.

Template material for amplifying TCR beta CDR3 regions consisted of RNA transcripts. HTBI primers were used for first-round RT-PCR of the TCR CDR3. TCRdb independently ran MiXCR on the multiplex PCR reads; one entry per CDR3 protein. Of about 260,000 distinct CDR3 sequences in the sample, roughly 17% were seen once. The CDR3 contains 13 residues. Trimming removed 2 bases at V and 8 bases at J, with 7 bases between. CDR1 SNHLY and CDR2 FYNNEI come from the germline V gene. The sequencing sample was made of blood. The V call is TRBV2, the J call TRBJ1-6; D unresolved. The clonotype originates from a woman aged 18 to 35 with Graves' ophthalmopathy. The DNA for the CDR3 is TGTGCCAGCAGTGAATCGCGGGATTCACCCCTCCACTTT. Amino acid sequence: CASSESRDSPLHF.